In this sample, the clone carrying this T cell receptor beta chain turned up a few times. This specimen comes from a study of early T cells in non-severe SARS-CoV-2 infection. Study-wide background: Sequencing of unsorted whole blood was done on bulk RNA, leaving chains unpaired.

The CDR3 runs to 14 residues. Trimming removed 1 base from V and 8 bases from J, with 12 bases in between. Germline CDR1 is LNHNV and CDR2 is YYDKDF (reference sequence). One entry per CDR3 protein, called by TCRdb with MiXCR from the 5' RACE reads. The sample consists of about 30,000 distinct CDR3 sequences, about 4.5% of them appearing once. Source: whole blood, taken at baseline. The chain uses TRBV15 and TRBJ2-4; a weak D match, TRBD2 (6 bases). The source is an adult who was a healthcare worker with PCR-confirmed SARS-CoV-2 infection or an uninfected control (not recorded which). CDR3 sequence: CATSRAGLADIQYF. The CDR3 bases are TGTGCCACCAGCAGAGCGGGACTTGCGGACATTCAGTACTTC. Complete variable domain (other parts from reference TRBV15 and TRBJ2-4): DAMVIQNPRYQVTQFGKPVTLSCSQTLNHNVMYWYQQKSSQAPKLLFHYYDKDFNNEADTPDNFQSRRPNTSFCFLDIRSPGLGDTAMYLCATSRAGLADIQYFGAGTRLSVL.